This TCR beta chain was sequenced during a study of monozygotic twins with inflammatory bowel disease. TCRdb re-analyzed the 5' RACE reads; it lists each CDR3 protein once, without DNA. The sample table includes about 300,000 distinct CDR3 sequences. Germline CDR1 MDHEN, CDR2 SYDVKM. This CDR3 contains 12 residues. The rearrangement joins TRBV28 to TRBJ1-2; TCRdb gives TRBD1 as the D gene, but with no DNA this cannot be confirmed. Material for sequencing was blood. The sequence came from a human donor with ulcerative colitis or Crohn's disease, or a healthy co-twin of an affected twin (not recorded which). The CDR3 here is CASVGQNYGYTF.